This TCR beta chain comes out of a study of cytomegalovirus exposure and HLA in healthy donors. Turning to this clone: The antigen is not known.

This CDR3 has 14 residues. From germline, CDR1 is SGHVS and CDR2 FQNEAQ. Trimming stripped 1 base from V and 7 bases from J, with 14 bases between. Study-wide results and caveats: Testing in vitro showed three CMV-associated chains specific for CMV antigens. TCR beta chain V- and J-gene trimming was linked, in a later analysis, to a missense variant in DCLRE1C. The productive fraction for most TCR beta V segments was about 87% or about 30% in an earlier analysis. Sequencing likely produced, as an artifact, a cluster of highly shared sequence variants.

A multiplex PCR was run with 60 Vbeta primers and 13 Jbeta primers. The table came from immunoSEQ multiplex PCR; TCRdb's copy has only in-frame clones and leaves some out. This sample has some 98,000 clones, with over 65% found just once. V usage is TRBV7-8 and J usage is TRBJ2-7; tentative D call: TRBD2 (5 bases). The TCR comes from a human donor in good health. The sample comprised PBMCs. In nucleotides, the CDR3 is TGTGCCAGCAGCTTAGGGCTACTCGGCGGGGAGCAGTACTTC. This gives the protein CASSLGLLGGEQYF.